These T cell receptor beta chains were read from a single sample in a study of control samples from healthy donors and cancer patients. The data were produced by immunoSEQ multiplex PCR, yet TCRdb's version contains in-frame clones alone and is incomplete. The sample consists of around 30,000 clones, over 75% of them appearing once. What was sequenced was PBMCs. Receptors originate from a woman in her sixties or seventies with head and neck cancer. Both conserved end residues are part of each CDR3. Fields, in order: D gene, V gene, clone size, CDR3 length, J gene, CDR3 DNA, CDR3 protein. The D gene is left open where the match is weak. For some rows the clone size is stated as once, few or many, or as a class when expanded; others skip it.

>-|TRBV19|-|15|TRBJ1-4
TGTGCCAGTAGTTCGGGACGCGGTCTTGCTGAAAAACTGTTTTTT
CASSSGRGLAEKLFF
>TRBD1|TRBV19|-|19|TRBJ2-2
TGTGCCAGTAGGGGGGGTGTCATTCAGGGGGCGATGGGAACCGGGGAGCTGTTTTTT
CASRGGVIQGAMGTGELFF
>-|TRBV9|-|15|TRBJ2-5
TGTGCCAGCAGCGCATATCTTACAGGAGGCGAGACCCAGTACTTC
CASSAYLTGGETQYF
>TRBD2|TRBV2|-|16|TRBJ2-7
TGTGCCAGCACGACAAACCGGGGACTAGGGGACTACGAGCAGTACTTC
CASTTNRGLGDYEQYF
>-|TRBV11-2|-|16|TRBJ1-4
TGTGCCAGCAGCTTGGAGGGATGGGGCCTTTTCGAAAAACTGTTTTTT
CASSLEGWGLFEKLFF
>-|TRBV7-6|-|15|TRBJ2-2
TGTGCCAGCAGCTTAGGGCAGCGGAACACCGGGGAGCTGTTTTTT
CASSLGQRNTGELFF
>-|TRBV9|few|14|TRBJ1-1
TGTGCCAGCAGCGTGACAGCGGTCTTCACTGAAGCTTTCTTT
CASSVTAVFTEAFF
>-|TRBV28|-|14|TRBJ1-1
TGTGCCAGCAGTTTACAGGGGATTAGGACTGAAGCTTTCTTT
CASSLQGIRTEAFF
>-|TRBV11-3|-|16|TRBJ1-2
TGTGCCAGCAGCTTAGAAGGCAGGGGAGGAAACTATGGCTACACCTTC
CASSLEGRGGNYGYTF
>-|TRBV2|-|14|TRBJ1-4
TGTGCCAGCAGTGTGGGGGGCTCGAGGGAAAAACTGTTTTTT
CASSVGGSREKLFF
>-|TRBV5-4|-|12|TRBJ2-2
TGTGCCAGCAGCTTGGACGCCGGGGAGCTGTTTTTT
CASSLDAGELFF
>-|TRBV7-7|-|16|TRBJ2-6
TGTGCTAGCAGCTTATCGGTGGGGTCTGGGGCCAACGTCCTGACTTTC
CASSLSVGSGANVLTF
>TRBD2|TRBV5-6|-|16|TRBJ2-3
TGTGCCAGCAGCTTCGTCTATTCTACTAGCGTCGATACGCAGTATTTT
CASSFVYSTSVDTQYF
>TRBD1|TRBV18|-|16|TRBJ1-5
TGTGCCAGCTCACGATTCCGGGACAGGGGAAATCAGCCCCAGCATTTT
CASSRFRDRGNQPQHF
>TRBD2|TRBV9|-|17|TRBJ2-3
TGTGCCAGCAGCGTAGGGTCCCTAGCGGGAGTAGCAGATACGCAGTATTTT
CASSVGSLAGVADTQYF
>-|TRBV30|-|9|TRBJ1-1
TGTGCCTCCGCGGCTGAAGCTTTCTTT
CASAAEAFF
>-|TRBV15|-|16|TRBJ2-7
TGTGCCACCAGCAGAGGATACTGGACGGCTACCTACGAGCAGTACTTC
CATSRGYWTATYEQYF
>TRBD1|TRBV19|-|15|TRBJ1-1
TGTGCCAGTAGGCTGACCTCAGGGGGATTCACTGAAGCTTTCTTT
CASRLTSGGFTEAFF
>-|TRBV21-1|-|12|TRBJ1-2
TGTGCCAGCAGCAAAGGGGAGGGTGGCTACACCTTC
CASSKGEGGYTF
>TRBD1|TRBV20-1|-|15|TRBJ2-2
TGCAGTGCTAGTTACAGGGGGCAGGGGGCCGGGGAGCTGTTTTTT
CSASYRGQGAGELFF
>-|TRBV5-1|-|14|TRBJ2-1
TGCGCCAGCAGCTTGGGACAGGTTTACAATGAGCAGTTCTTC
CASSLGQVYNEQFF
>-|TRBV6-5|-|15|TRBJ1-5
TGTGCCAGCAGTTACTCGGGGGGTGCCAATCAGCCCCAGCATTTT
CASSYSGGANQPQHF
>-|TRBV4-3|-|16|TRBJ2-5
TGCGCCAGCAGCCAAGATTGGAAGGGGGGGCCTAAGACCCAGTACTTC
CASSQDWKGGPKTQYF
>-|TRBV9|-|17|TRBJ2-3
TGTGCCAGCAGCGTGGACGGGTCGCCAGGAACCACAGATACGCAGTATTTT
CASSVDGSPGTTDTQYF
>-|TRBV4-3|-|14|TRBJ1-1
TGCGCCAGCAGCCCCTTGGGAGGGTCCACTGAAGCTTTCTTT
CASSPLGGSTEAFF
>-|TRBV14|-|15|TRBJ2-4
TGTGCCAGCAGCTTTGGGGGCCTAGCCAAAAACATTCAGTACTTC
CASSFGGLAKNIQYF
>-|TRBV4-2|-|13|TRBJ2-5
TGTGCCAGCAGCCAGGGTGTTAAAGAGACCCAGTACTTC
CASSQGVKETQYF